What follows are 5 T cell receptor beta chains derived from one specimen sequenced in a study of blood T cell repertoires in COVID-19. Generated by immunoSEQ multiplex PCR, the TCRdb table keeps only in-frame clones and is missing some. The data contain around 160,000 clones, roughly 89% of them seen just once; the ten biggest clones take up about 9.3%. Sequencing input: peripheral blood. All receptors derive from an older woman with COVID-19, enrolled during active disease.

The rearrangement links TRBV11-2 to TRBJ2-3, with TRBD2 as a possible D gene (6 bases). Germline V CDR1 and CDR2: SGHAT, FQNNGV. The CDR3 has 15 amino acids. The germline V and J ends were trimmed by 1 base and 1 base, with 9 bases remaining between them. The CDR3 coding sequence is TGTGCCAGCAGCTTAGTCCCGGGGGGCACAGATACGCAGTATTTT. This codes for CASSLVPGGTDTQYF. The full variable domain, rest sourced from reference TRBV11-2 and TRBJ2-3, is EAGVAQSPRYKIIEKRQSVAFWCNPISGHATLYWYQQILGQGPKLLIQFQNNGVVDDSQLPKDRFSAERLKGVDSTLKIQPAKLEDSAVYLCASSLVPGGTDTQYFGPGTRLTVL.

The chain combines TRBV2 with TRBJ2-3; the match to TRBD2 covers 14 bases. This CDR3 comprises 13 residues. Trimming cost V 5 bases and J 15 bases; bases outside gene matches: 7. Germline V gene sequence: CDR1 SNHLY, CDR2 FYNNEI. CDR3 amino acids: CASSYTGTSGGYF. CDR3 bases: TGTGCCAGCAGTTACACCGGGACTAGCGGGGGTTATTTT.

This clone appeared once. The rearrangement links TRBV6-5 to TRBJ2-1, with a possible D match to TRBD1 (5 bases). The length of the CDR3 is 12 residues. The V end was cut by 6 bases, the J end by 5 bases, with 8 bases between. Germline lookup yields CDR1 MNHEY and CDR2 SVGAGI. Here the CDR3 reads CASRGRNNEQFF. CDR3 nucleotide sequence: TGTGCCAGCAGGGGGCGGAACAATGAGCAGTTCTTC.

The V gene is TRBV7-9, the J gene TRBJ1-1, with TRBD1 as a possible D gene (6 bases). V lost 4 bases and J 6 bases, leaving 12 bases between the germline ends. The CDR3 consists of 13 residues. In germline, CDR1 is SEHNR, CDR2 FQNEAQ (reference sequence). The CDR3 bases are TGTGCCAGCAGCTCACAGGGCTGGGCTGAAGCTTTCTTT. It specifies CASSSQGWAEAFF.

The CDR3 DNA follows: TGTGCCAGCAGCCCTCGACAGGGATTAGCATGCAATCAGCCCCAGCATTTT. Amino acids: CASSPRQGLACNQPQHF. This rearrangement joins TRBV7-3 to TRBJ1-5; 7 bases align to TRBD1. The CDR3 runs 17 residues. Germline CDR1 reads SGHTA; CDR2 reads FQGTGA. Unmatched junction bases numbered 12, after V lost 5 bases and J lost 2 bases.